The clone carrying this T cell receptor (beta chain) was detected once. The CDR3 sequence is 16 residues long. Germline V gives CDR1 SGHTA, CDR2 FQGTGA. Trimming at V came to 5 bases and at J to 5 bases, leaving 5 bases not matched to a gene. This entry belongs to a study of cytomegalovirus exposure and HLA in healthy donors. The PCR made use of 60 Vbeta and 13 Jbeta primers. Clones were read by immunoSEQ multiplex PCR, and TCRdb kept only the in-frame ones, dropping some. The data contain about 210,000 clones, about 85% of them singletons. The sequenced sample was PBMCs. This clonotype was sampled from a woman aged 45-60 years in good health and CMV-seropositive. The rearrangement links TRBV7-3 to TRBJ2-1; 14 positions agree with TRBD2. CDR3 nucleotide sequence: TGTGCCAGCAGCAAGGGGGGACTAGCGGGGGACAATGAGCAGTTCTTC. It specifies CASSKGGLAGDNEQFF.